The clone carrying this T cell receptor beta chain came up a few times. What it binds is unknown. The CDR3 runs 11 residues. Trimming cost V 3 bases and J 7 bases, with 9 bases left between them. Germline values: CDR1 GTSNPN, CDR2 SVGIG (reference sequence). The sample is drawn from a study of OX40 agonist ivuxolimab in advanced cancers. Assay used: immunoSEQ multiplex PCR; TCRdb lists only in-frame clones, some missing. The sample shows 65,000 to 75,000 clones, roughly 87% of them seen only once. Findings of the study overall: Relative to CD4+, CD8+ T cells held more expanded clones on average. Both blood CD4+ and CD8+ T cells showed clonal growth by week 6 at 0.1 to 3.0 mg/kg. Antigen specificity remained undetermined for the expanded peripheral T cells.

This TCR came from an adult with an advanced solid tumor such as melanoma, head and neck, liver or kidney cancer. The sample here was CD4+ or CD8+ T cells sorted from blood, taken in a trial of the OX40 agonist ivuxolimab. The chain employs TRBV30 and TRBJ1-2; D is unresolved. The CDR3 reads CAWSALSGYTF. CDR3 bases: TGTGCCTGGAGCGCCCTTTCTGGCTACACCTTC. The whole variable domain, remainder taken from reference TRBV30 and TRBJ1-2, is SQTIHQWPATLVQPVGSPLSLECTVEGTSNPNLYWYRQAAGRGLQLLFYSVGIGQISSEVPQNLSASRPQDRQFILSSKKLLLSDSGFYLCAWSALSGYTFGSGTRLTVV.